Sequencing of this TCR beta chain was carried out in a study of cytomegalovirus exposure and HLA in healthy donors. Whole-study findings and limits: 16,951 TCR beta sequences were associated with HLA alleles at 0.05 false discovery rate in a later analysis. The authors later linked a missense DCLRE1C variant to TCR beta V- and J-gene trimming. The study labeled about 160 TCR beta chains cytomegalovirus-associated.

The PCR made use of 60 Vbeta and 13 Jbeta primers. As processed by the authors: Later, an analysis found about 80 million unique TCR beta chains, and approximately 10 million of these were shared. The data were produced by immunoSEQ multiplex PCR, yet TCRdb's version contains in-frame clones alone and is incomplete. D and trimming were read from the DNA, whereas the V and J calls and clone size are those reported in that table. The table lists more than 95,000 clones, 76% of them singletons. Germline loops: CDR1 SGHTA, CDR2 FQGNSA. V lost 1 base to trimming and J lost 5 bases; unmatched junction nucleotides: 7. The CDR3 is 15 amino acids. Concerning this clone itself: Its antigen is as yet unknown.

This clonotype originated in a man aged 35-49 years in good health and CMV-seropositive. The J gene is TRBJ2-7, the V gene TRBV7-2; 8 positions agree with TRBD2. Sequencing used PBMCs. The CDR3 loop is CASSLESGSGDEQYF. The CDR3 nucleotides are TGTGCCAGCAGCTTAGAGAGCGGGAGTGGGGACGAGCAGTACTTC.